These T cell receptor beta chains were read from a single sample in a study of shared clonotypes between healthy human individuals. The assay was immunoSEQ multiplex PCR, and TCRdb's table has in-frame clones only and misses some. The repertoire holds 2,500,000 or so clones, 80% to 95% seen once, with roughly 0.39% in the top ten. Sequencing was performed on naive CD4+ T cells from PBMCs. Receptors were obtained from a man aged 18 to 29 in good health. Some clones in this sample may be carry-over from other donors' samples. Each CDR3 is given with its conserved first and last residue. The D gene is left open where the match is weak. Clone size is stated in some rows and not others, as once, few, many or a class when expanded.

CDR3 protein: CASSFGQGVVGYTF
CDR3 DNA: TGTGCCAGCAGCTTCGGACAGGGGGTGGTAGGCTACACCTTC
D gene: TRBD1
V gene: TRBV5-4
J gene: TRBJ1-2
clone size: once

CDR3 protein: CASRVREEQPQHF
CDR3 DNA: TGTGCCAGCAGGGTAAGGGAAGAACAGCCCCAGCATTTT
D gene: -
V gene: TRBV6-6
J gene: TRBJ1-5
clone size: -

CDR3 protein: CASSTGPNQETQYF
CDR3 DNA: TGTGCCAGCAGCACGGGTCCGAATCAAGAGACCCAGTACTTC
D gene: -
V gene: TRBV9
J gene: TRBJ2-5
clone size: -

CDR3 protein: CASSVEGGQGNHYGYTF
CDR3 DNA: TGTGCCAGCAGCGTAGAAGGGGGGCAGGGTAATCACTATGGCTACACCTTC
D gene: -
V gene: TRBV9
J gene: TRBJ1-2
clone size: -

CDR3 protein: CASSPEGAGTQYF
CDR3 DNA: TGTGCCAGCAGCCCTGAGGGGGCTGGGACCCAGTACTTC
D gene: TRBD1
V gene: TRBV7-2
J gene: TRBJ2-5
clone size: -

CDR3 protein: CASSGNFYGYTF
CDR3 DNA: TGTGCCAGCAGTGGGAACTTCTATGGCTACACCTTC
D gene: -
V gene: TRBV27
J gene: TRBJ1-2
clone size: -

CDR3 protein: CATTGSTEDQPQHF
CDR3 DNA: TGTGCCACCACAGGGTCTACAGAGGATCAGCCCCAGCATTTT
D gene: -
V gene: TRBV9
J gene: TRBJ1-5
clone size: few

CDR3 protein: CAISESGTYEQYF
CDR3 DNA: TGTGCCATCAGTGAGTCTGGCACCTACGAGCAGTACTTC
D gene: -
V gene: TRBV10-3
J gene: TRBJ2-7
clone size: -

CDR3 protein: CASSLGQGTGPLAGELFF
CDR3 DNA: TGTGCCAGCAGCTTAGGGCAAGGGACAGGACCCTTAGCCGGGGAGCTGTTTTTT
D gene: TRBD1
V gene: TRBV11-3
J gene: TRBJ2-2
clone size: once

CDR3 protein: CASSQPTRGGNEQFF
CDR3 DNA: TGCGCCAGCAGCCAGCCGACTCGGGGGGGCAATGAGCAGTTCTTC
D gene: TRBD2
V gene: TRBV4-1
J gene: TRBJ2-1
clone size: -

CDR3 protein: CASSLAGVLETQYF
CDR3 DNA: TGTGCCAGCAGCTTAGCGGGGGTATTAGAGACCCAGTACTTC
D gene: -
V gene: TRBV7-9
J gene: TRBJ2-5
clone size: -

CDR3 protein: CASSRWTGKHLDTDTQYF
CDR3 DNA: TGTGCCAGCAGCCGATGGACAGGGAAACATCTCGACACAGATACGCAGTATTTT
D gene: TRBD1
V gene: TRBV28
J gene: TRBJ2-3
clone size: -

CDR3 protein: CASRGTGTPTYNEQFF
CDR3 DNA: TGTGCCAGCAGGGGAACCGGGACTCCGACCTACAATGAGCAGTTCTTC
D gene: -
V gene: TRBV28
J gene: TRBJ2-1
clone size: -

CDR3 protein: CAWSGGGNQPQHF
CDR3 DNA: TGTGCCTGGAGTGGGGGTGGGAATCAGCCCCAGCATTTT
D gene: -
V gene: TRBV30
J gene: TRBJ1-5
clone size: -

CDR3 protein: CASSQDWPNTGELFF
CDR3 DNA: TGCGCCAGCAGCCAAGATTGGCCGAACACCGGGGAGCTGTTTTTT
D gene: -
V gene: TRBV4-1
J gene: TRBJ2-2
clone size: -

CDR3 protein: CASSLARGGSETQYF
CDR3 DNA: TGTGCCAGCAGCTTAGCCCGAGGGGGGTCAGAGACCCAGTACTTC
D gene: -
V gene: TRBV7-9
J gene: TRBJ2-5
clone size: -

CDR3 protein: CASSPGQGSFEAFF
CDR3 DNA: TGTGCCAGCAGCCCGGGACAGGGTTCTTTTGAAGCTTTCTTT
D gene: TRBD1
V gene: TRBV11-3
J gene: TRBJ1-1
clone size: -

CDR3 protein: CASSLAGLGTEAFF
CDR3 DNA: TGTGCCAGCAGCTTAGCCGGGTTGGGGACTGAAGCTTTCTTT
D gene: -
V gene: TRBV7-9
J gene: TRBJ1-1
clone size: -

CDR3 protein: CASSIREVNTEAFF
CDR3 DNA: TGTGCCAGCAGCATCAGGGAAGTGAACACTGAAGCTTTCTTT
D gene: -
V gene: TRBV4-2
J gene: TRBJ1-1
clone size: -

CDR3 protein: CASNGNLGETQYF
CDR3 DNA: TGTGCCAGCAACGGGAACTTGGGAGAGACCCAGTACTTC
D gene: -
V gene: TRBV2
J gene: TRBJ2-5
clone size: -

CDR3 protein: CASSSRTSGRPRRGDTQYF
CDR3 DNA: TGTGCCAGTAGTAGCCGGACTAGCGGGAGGCCTAGGAGGGGGGATACGCAGTATTTT
D gene: TRBD2
V gene: TRBV19
J gene: TRBJ2-3
clone size: -

CDR3 protein: CASSRNPGPDVAGELFF
CDR3 DNA: TGTGCCAGCAGCCGAAACCCGGGACCAGATGTGGCCGGGGAGCTGTTTTTT
D gene: -
V gene: TRBV11-2
J gene: TRBJ2-2
clone size: -

CDR3 protein: CASSSDRGNQPQHF
CDR3 DNA: TGTGCCAGCAGTTCAGACAGGGGAAATCAGCCCCAGCATTTT
D gene: TRBD1
V gene: TRBV28
J gene: TRBJ1-5
clone size: -

CDR3 protein: CASTSTGGGYGYTF
CDR3 DNA: TGTGCCAGCACTAGTACAGGGGGTGGCTATGGCTACACCTTC
D gene: TRBD1
V gene: TRBV28
J gene: TRBJ1-2
clone size: -

CDR3 protein: CASSQLAGGPDTQYF
CDR3 DNA: TGTGCCAGCAGCCAATTAGCGGGAGGGCCAGATACGCAGTATTTT
D gene: TRBD2
V gene: TRBV4-2
J gene: TRBJ2-3
clone size: -

CDR3 protein: CASSLPGADTQYF
CDR3 DNA: TGTGCCAGCAGCCTCCCGGGCGCAGATACGCAGTATTTT
D gene: -
V gene: TRBV6-5
J gene: TRBJ2-3
clone size: -

CDR3 protein: CASSSPDTEQYF
CDR3 DNA: TGTGCCAGCAGCTCCCCGGACACCGAGCAGTACTTC
D gene: -
V gene: TRBV7-8
J gene: TRBJ2-7
clone size: -

CDR3 protein: CASSWGAGPSSDEQYF
CDR3 DNA: TGTGCCAGCAGTTGGGGGGCAGGGCCGTCCTCCGACGAGCAGTACTTC
D gene: -
V gene: TRBV6-5
J gene: TRBJ2-7
clone size: -

CDR3 protein: CASSPKGQEPYEQYF
CDR3 DNA: TGTGCCAGCTCACCTAAGGGACAGGAGCCGTACGAGCAGTACTTC
D gene: TRBD1
V gene: TRBV18
J gene: TRBJ2-7
clone size: once

CDR3 protein: CASSLGVGEQYF
CDR3 DNA: TGTGCCAGCAGCTTAGGTGTGGGCGAGCAGTACTTC
D gene: -
V gene: TRBV7-2
J gene: TRBJ2-7
clone size: -

CDR3 protein: CASSLWGLAGADTQYF
CDR3 DNA: TGTGCCAGCAGCTTATGGGGACTAGCGGGCGCAGATACGCAGTATTTT
D gene: TRBD2
V gene: TRBV7-2
J gene: TRBJ2-3
clone size: -